One sample yielded the 17 T cell receptor beta chains listed below, sequenced in a study of shared clonotypes between healthy human individuals. TCRdb's table, derived via immunoSEQ multiplex PCR, lists solely in-frame clones and lacks some. The table includes about 460,000 clones, roughly three quarters detected once. The sequenced sample consisted of PBMCs. All receptors derive from a woman aged 40 to 50 in good health. Some clones in this sample may be carry-over from other donors' samples.

This chain's CDR3 is CASSPRTATSTDTQYF. CDR3 nucleotides: TGTGCCAGCAGCCCGCGGACAGCGACCAGCACAGATACGCAGTATTTT. The rearrangement joins TRBV7-9 to TRBJ2-3, with D tentatively TRBD1 (6 bases). CDR3 length equals 16 residues. Trimming cost V 5 bases and J 0 bases, with 15 bases left between them. Germline V gene lookup returns CDR1 SEHNR and CDR2 FQNEAQ (reference sequence). Full variable domain (missing parts from reference TRBV7-9 and TRBJ2-3): DTGVSQNPRHKITKRGQNVTFRCDPISEHNRLYWYRQTLGQGPEFLTYFQNEAQLEKSRLLSDRFSAERPKGSFSTLEIQRTEQGDSAMYLCASSPRTATSTDTQYFGPGTRLTVL.

The chain has TRBV23-1 and TRBJ1-2; no reliable D call. TRBV23-1 is given ORF status, its function remaining uncertain. The V gene lost 7 bases and the J gene lost 2 bases, with 8 bases spanning the gap. There are 12 residues in the CDR3. CDR3: CASTSLNYGYTF. For the CDR3, the DNA is TGCGCCAGCACATCACTAAACTATGGCTACACCTTC.

The chain joins TRBV14 to TRBJ2-7, with D unclear. The V gene's germline CDR1 is SGHDN and CDR2 FVKESK. V lost 1 base, J lost 2 bases, and 12 bases lay in between. CDR3 size: 15 residues. The chain's CDR3 is CASSQGSTVAYEQYF. The CDR3 DNA is TGTGCCAGCAGCCAAGGATCCACCGTGGCCTACGAGCAGTACTTC.

The chain couples TRBV7-9 to TRBJ2-7, with 9 bases identical to TRBD1. The CDR3 runs 13 residues. The V segment lost 8 bases and the J segment 4 bases; nucleotides outside the gene matches: 6. The germline gives CDR1 SEHNR, CDR2 FQNEAQ (reference sequence). CDR3 coding DNA: TGTGCCAGCGGGACAGGGAAGAGGTACGAGCAGTACTTC. As protein: CASGTGKRYEQYF.

This chain uses TRBV10-3 with TRBJ1-1; D is uncertain. V gave up 4 bases and J gave up 3 bases, with 9 bases separating them. The CDR3 runs 13 residues. Germline CDR1 reads ENHRY; CDR2 reads SYGVKD. The CDR3 protein is CAISGYMDTEAFF. The DNA of the CDR3 is TGTGCCATCAGTGGATATATGGACACTGAAGCTTTCTTT.

The gene calls are TRBV30 and TRBJ2-7; 8 positions match TRBD2. With V trimmed by 4 bases and J by 2 bases, 4 bases remained unmatched. Germline V gene data show CDR1 as GTSNPN and CDR2 as SVGIG (reference sequence). This CDR3 region has 13 residues. The CDR3: CAWNSGGAYEQYF. The CDR3 bases are TGTGCCTGGAATTCGGGGGGGGCCTACGAGCAGTACTTC.

CDR3 loop: CASSSRDPMEGNEQFF. The CDR3 nucleotides read TGTGCCAGCAGCTCCCGGGACCCCATGGAGGGAAATGAGCAGTTCTTC. The chain is built from TRBV6-4 and TRBJ2-1; D may be TRBD2 (6 bases). The germline V gene encodes CDR1 MRHNA and CDR2 SNTAGT. The CDR3 spans 16 residues. V lost 6 bases, J lost 7 bases, and 22 bases lay in between.

V gene TRBV2 combines with J gene TRBJ2-1; D unclear. Trimming removed 5 bases at V and 5 bases at J, with 10 bases between. The CDR3 loop spans 13 amino acids. Germline lookup yields CDR1 SNHLY and CDR2 FYNNEI. Here the CDR3 reads CASSSRNDNEQFF. The CDR3 DNA follows: TGTGCCAGCAGTTCCCGGAACGACAATGAGCAGTTCTTC. The full variable domain, completed using reference TRBV2 and TRBJ2-1, is EPEVTQTPSHQVTQMGQEVILRCVPISNHLYFYWYRQILGQKVEFLVSFYNNEISEKSEIFDDQFSVERPDGSNFTLKIRSTKLEDSAMYFCASSSRNDNEQFFGPGTRLTVL.

The rearrangement joins TRBV29-1 to TRBJ1-1, with D perhaps TRBD1 (6 bases). This CDR3 spans 12 amino acids. V was cut by 6 bases and J by 6 bases, with 14 bases left in between. From germline, CDR1 is SQVTM and CDR2 ANQGSEA. CDR3 residues: CSVRTALSEAFF. Written as DNA, the CDR3 is TGCAGCGTGAGGACAGCTCTTTCTGAAGCTTTCTTT.

The CDR3, as DNA: TGCAGTGCTGGGGGTTATAACATTCAGTACTTC. This encodes CSAGGYNIQYF. The chain is built from TRBV20-1 and TRBJ2-4; possibly TRBD1 or TRBD2 for D (5 bases each). The germline V and J ends were trimmed by 5 bases and 7 bases, with 9 bases remaining between them. Germline assignment: CDR1 DFQATT and CDR2 SNEGSKA (reference sequence). The CDR3 is made up of 11 amino acids.

Details on this clone: One base separates it from a far larger clone, so it is likely a read error. The chain employs TRBV28 and TRBJ2-7; 8 positions agree with TRBD1. CDR1 is MDHEN and CDR2 is SYDVKM in the germline V gene. The CDR3 consists of 14 residues. As DNA, the CDR3 is TGTGCCAGCAGTACGACAGGGGACTCCTACGGGCAGTACTTC. It encodes CASSTTGDSYGQYF.

This clone appeared a few times. The chain employs TRBV5-1 and TRBJ2-1, with 12 bases identical to TRBD2. CDR3 length equals 13 residues. Germline V gives CDR1 SGHRS, CDR2 YFSETQ. Losses at the gene ends were 7 bases for V and 4 bases for J; bases not matched to a gene: 0. The CDR3 loop reads CASGTSGYNEQFF. For the CDR3, the DNA is TGCGCCAGCGGGACTAGCGGGTACAATGAGCAGTTCTTC.

This chain links TRBV10-3 with TRBJ2-7; D uncertain. The CDR3 is made up of 15 amino acids. Trimming took 4 bases from V and 2 from J, leaving 15 bases between them. CDR1 and CDR2 from the germline V gene are ENHRY and SYGVKD. The CDR3 DNA reads TGTGCCATCAGTGGGGCAACCTCTACAACCTACGAGCAGTACTTC. This gives the protein CAISGATSTTYEQYF.

This clone was observed once. This rearrangement joins TRBV4-1 to TRBJ2-7; no clear D. CDR3 size: 13 residues. V lost 4 bases, J lost 2 bases, and 9 bases lay in between. Looked up from germline, CDR1 is MGHRA and CDR2 is YSYEKL. The CDR3 region is CASSRSETYEQYF. DNA for the CDR3: TGCGCCAGCAGCCGATCAGAAACCTACGAGCAGTACTTC.

This chain links TRBV7-2 with TRBJ1-3; no reliable D call. The germline gives CDR1 SGHTA, CDR2 FQGNSA. The CDR3 sequence is 12 residues long. V lost 5 bases to trimming and J lost 4 bases, with 6 bases between them. The CDR3 nucleotides are TGTGCCAGCAGCCCGCACGGAAACACCATATATTTT. Amino acid sequence: CASSPHGNTIYF.

This chain connects TRBV7-6 to TRBJ1-3, with D unresolved. The CDR3 has 12 residues. V dropped 5 bases and J dropped 8 bases, with 10 bases sitting between them. Germline CDR1 SGHVS, CDR2 FNYEAQ. This CDR3 reads CASSTDSDTIYF. In nucleotides, the CDR3 is TGTGCCAGCAGCACTGACTCCGACACCATATATTTT.

J is TRBJ2-7 and V is TRBV10-3; a weak D match, TRBD1 (6 bases). The CDR3 sequence is 14 residues long. The V gene's germline CDR1 is ENHRY and CDR2 SYGVKD. Trimming removed 10 bases at V and 1 base at J, with 17 bases between. The CDR3 sequence: CATKRQRGSYEQYF. DNA for the CDR3: TGTGCCACTAAGAGACAGAGGGGGTCCTACGAGCAGTACTTC.